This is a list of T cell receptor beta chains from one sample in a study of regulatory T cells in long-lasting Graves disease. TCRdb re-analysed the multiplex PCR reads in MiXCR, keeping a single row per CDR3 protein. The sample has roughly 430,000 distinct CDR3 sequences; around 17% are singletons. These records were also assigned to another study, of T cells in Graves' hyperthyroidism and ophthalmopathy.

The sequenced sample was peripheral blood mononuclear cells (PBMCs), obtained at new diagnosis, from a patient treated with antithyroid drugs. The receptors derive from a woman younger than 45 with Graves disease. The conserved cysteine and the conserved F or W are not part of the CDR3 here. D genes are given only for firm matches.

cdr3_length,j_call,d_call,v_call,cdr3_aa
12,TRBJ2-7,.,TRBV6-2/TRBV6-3,ASSYGLMSYEQY
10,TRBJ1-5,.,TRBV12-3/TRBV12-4,ASTGQAQPQH
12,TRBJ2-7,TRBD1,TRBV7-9,ASSPPGTAYEQY
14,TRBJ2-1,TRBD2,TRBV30,AWKLAGGPVYNEQF
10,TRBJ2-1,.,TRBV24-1,ATSDYNNEQF
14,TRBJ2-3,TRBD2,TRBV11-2,ASSYRTSGSTDTQY
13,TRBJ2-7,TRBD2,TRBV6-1,ASGESGSGSYEQY
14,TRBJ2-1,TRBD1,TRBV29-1,SVVPLKTGDYNEQF
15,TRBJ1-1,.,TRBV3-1,ASTRQGRGRRFSEAF
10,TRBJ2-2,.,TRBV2,TSSPGAGELF
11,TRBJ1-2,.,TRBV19,ASSIPSGRPYT
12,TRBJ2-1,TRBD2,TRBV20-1,SALGGGNNNEQF
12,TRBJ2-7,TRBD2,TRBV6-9,ASSYIAGVQEQY
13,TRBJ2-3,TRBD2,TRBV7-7,ASSLLAGRGDTQY
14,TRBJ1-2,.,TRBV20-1,SARDRDGGRDYGYT
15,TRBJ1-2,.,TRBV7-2,ASSEPGGHLLYYGYT
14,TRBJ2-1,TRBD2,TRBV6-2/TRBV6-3,ASSYSGLAGTNEQF
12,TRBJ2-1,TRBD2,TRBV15,ATSREGTSGRQF
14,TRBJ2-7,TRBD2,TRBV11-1,ASSSEYSGRGYEQY
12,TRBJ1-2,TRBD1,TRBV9,ASSVESAGGGYT
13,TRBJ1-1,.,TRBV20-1,SARDWLAVNTEAF
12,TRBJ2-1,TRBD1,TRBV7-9,ASSFLTGFDEQF